The source of this T cell receptor beta chain is a study of CD8 T cells in ankylosing spondylitis. This clonotype was recorded a few times. Its target is not known. TCRdb reanalysed the 5' RACE reads using MiXCR and keeps one entry per CDR3 protein. Of about 270,000 distinct CDR3 sequences in the sample, more than 25% are singletons; the top ten hold around 4.4%. The CDR3 has 10 residues. CDR1 is SQVTM and CDR2 is ANQGSEA in the germline V gene. Trimming shortened V by 3 bases and J by 11 bases, and 10 bases separated the two germline ends. The study, taken as a whole, reports: Made up of eight highly homologous variants, a TCR beta motif appeared characteristic of ankylosing spondylitis blood. From matched ankylosing spondylitis synovial fluid, disease-linked clones were reportedly recovered at significantly enriched levels.

The TCR sequence derives from a male donor with ankylosing spondylitis or in good health (not recorded which). The chain combines TRBV29-1 with TRBJ1-1; no reliable D call. The sequenced sample was blood, either unsorted or a sorted T cell fraction (not recorded which). The CDR3 bases are TGCAGCGTTGAGCCGGGGAGGGCTTTCTTT. Amino acid sequence: CSVEPGRAFF.